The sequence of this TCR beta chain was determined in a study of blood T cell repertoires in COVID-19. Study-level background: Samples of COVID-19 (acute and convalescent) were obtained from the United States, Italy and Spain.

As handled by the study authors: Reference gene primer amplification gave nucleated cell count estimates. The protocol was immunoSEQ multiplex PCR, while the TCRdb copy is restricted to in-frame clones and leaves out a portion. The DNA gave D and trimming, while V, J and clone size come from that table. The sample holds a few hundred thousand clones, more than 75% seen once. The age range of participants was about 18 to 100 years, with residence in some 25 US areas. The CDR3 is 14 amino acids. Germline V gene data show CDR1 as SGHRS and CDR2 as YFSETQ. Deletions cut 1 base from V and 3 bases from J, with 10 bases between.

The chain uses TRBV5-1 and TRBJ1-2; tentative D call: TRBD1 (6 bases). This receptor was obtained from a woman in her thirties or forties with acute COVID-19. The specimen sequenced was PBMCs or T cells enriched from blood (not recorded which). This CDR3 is CASSLNGGDYGYTF. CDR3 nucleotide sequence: TGCGCCAGCAGCTTGAATGGGGGCGACTATGGCTACACCTTC. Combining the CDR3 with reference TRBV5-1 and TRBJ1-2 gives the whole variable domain KAGVTQTPRYLIKTRGQQVTLSCSPISGHRSVSWYQQTPGQGLQFLFEYFSETQRNKGNFPGRFSGRQFSNSRSEMNVSTLELGDSALYLCASSLNGGDYGYTFGSGTRLTVV.